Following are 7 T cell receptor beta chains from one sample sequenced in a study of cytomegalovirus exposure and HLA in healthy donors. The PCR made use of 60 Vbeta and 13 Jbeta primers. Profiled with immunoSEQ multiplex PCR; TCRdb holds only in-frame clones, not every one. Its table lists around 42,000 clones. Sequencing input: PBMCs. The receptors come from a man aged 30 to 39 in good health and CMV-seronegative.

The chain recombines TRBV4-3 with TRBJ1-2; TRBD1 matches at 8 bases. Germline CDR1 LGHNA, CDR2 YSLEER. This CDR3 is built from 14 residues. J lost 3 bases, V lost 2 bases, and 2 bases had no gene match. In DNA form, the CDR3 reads TGCGCCAGCAGCCAACAGGGGGCCGACTATGGCTACACCTTC. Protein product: CASSQQGADYGYTF.

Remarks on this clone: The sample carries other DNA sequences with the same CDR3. The CDR3, as DNA: TGTGCCAGCAGTCTCTCACTAGCGGGCTCCTACAATGAGCAGTTCTTC. Amino acid sequence: CASSLSLAGSYNEQFF. The gene calls are TRBV7-9 and TRBJ2-1; 9 bases are a match to TRBD2. The length of the CDR3 is 16 residues. CDR1 and CDR2 (germline): SEHNR, FQNEAQ (reference sequence). The V and J ends lost 6 bases and 0 bases, in that order; junction bases with no gene match: 6.

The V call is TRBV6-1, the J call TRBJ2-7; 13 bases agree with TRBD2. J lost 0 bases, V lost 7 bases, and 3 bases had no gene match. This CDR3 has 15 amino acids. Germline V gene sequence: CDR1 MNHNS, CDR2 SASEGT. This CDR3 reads CASTGLAGSSYEQYF. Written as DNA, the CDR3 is TGTGCCAGCACGGGACTAGCGGGATCCTCCTACGAGCAGTACTTC.

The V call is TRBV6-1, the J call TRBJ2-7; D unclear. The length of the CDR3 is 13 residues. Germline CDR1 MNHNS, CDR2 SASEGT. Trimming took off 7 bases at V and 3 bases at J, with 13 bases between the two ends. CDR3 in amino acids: CASTNVGLYEQYF. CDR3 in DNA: TGTGCCAGCACTAATGTGGGCCTCTACGAGCAGTACTTC.

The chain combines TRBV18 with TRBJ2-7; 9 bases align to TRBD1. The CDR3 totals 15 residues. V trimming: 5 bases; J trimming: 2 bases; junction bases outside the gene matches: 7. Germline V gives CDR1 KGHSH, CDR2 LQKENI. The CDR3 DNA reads TGTGCCAGCTCAAGAGGGACAGGGAGCCCCTACGAGCAGTACTTC. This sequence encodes CASSRGTGSPYEQYF.

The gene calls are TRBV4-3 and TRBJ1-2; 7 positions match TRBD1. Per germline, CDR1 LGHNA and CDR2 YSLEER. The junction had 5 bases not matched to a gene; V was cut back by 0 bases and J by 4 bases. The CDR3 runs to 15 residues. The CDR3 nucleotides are TGCGCCAGCAGCCAAGATCGGACAGGCCTCTATGGCTACACCTTC. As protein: CASSQDRTGLYGYTF.

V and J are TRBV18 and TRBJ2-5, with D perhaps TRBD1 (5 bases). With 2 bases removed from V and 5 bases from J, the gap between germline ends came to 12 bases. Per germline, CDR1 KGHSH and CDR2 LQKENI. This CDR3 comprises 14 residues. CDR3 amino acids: CASSPERGRETQYF. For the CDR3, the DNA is TGTGCCAGCTCACCAGAAAGGGGCCGCGAGACCCAGTACTTC.